Shown below are 22 T cell receptor beta chains from a single sample sequenced in a study of OX40 agonist ivuxolimab in advanced cancers. Clones were read by immunoSEQ multiplex PCR, and TCRdb kept only the in-frame ones, dropping some. This sample carries about 88,000 clones, approximately 89% of them seen once, and the ten largest clones take over 0.2%. This specimen was CD4+ or CD8+ T cells sorted from blood, taken in a trial of the OX40 agonist ivuxolimab. Receptors were obtained from an adult with an advanced solid tumor such as melanoma, head and neck, liver or kidney cancer.

The chain links TRBV18 to TRBJ1-1; 7 nucleotides line up with TRBD1. Germline V gene lookup returns CDR1 KGHSH and CDR2 LQKENI. This CDR3 spans 17 amino acids. Losses at the gene ends were 4 bases for V and 2 bases for J; bases not matched to a gene: 13. This CDR3 reads CASSLKAWDRPNTEAFF. The CDR3 DNA follows: TGTGCCAGCTCACTAAAGGCCTGGGACAGACCCAACACTGAAGCTTTCTTT.

The chain couples TRBV19 to TRBJ1-2, with D possibly being TRBD1 (6 bases). CDR1 is LNHDA and CDR2 is SQIVND in the germline V gene (reference sequence). This CDR3 spans 14 amino acids. Trimming stripped 4 bases from V and 3 bases from J, with 12 bases between. CDR3 region: CASSKGQNHYGYTF. CDR3 nucleotide sequence: TGTGCCAGTAGTAAAGGACAGAACCACTATGGCTACACCTTC.

The chain joins TRBV9 to TRBJ1-5, with a tentative D call TRBD1 (5 bases). The CDR3 runs 16 residues. The V and J ends lost 4 bases and 4 bases respectively, with 18 bases between them. CDR1 and CDR2 (germline): SGDLS, YYNGEE. The CDR3 reads CASSPGGGRGNQPQHF. CDR3 in DNA: TGTGCCAGCAGCCCCGGGGGGGGAAGAGGAAATCAGCCCCAGCATTTT.

This clone has just a few counts. This chain uses TRBV19 with TRBJ1-1, with a possible D match to TRBD1 (5 bases). The V end lost 3 bases, the J end lost 8 bases, and 16 bases lay between the germline ends. Germline V gene lookup returns CDR1 LNHDA and CDR2 SQIVND (reference sequence). The CDR3 is made up of 14 amino acids. The CDR3, as DNA: TGTGCCAGTAGTATTGGGGCGGGGAGGCTAGAAGCTTTCTTT. It translates to CASSIGAGRLEAFF.

This chain connects TRBV11-2 to TRBJ2-3; D is perhaps TRBD2 (6 bases). The germline V and J ends were trimmed by 2 bases and 0 bases, with 9 bases remaining between them. Germline-derived CDR1 and CDR2 are SGHAT and FQNNGV. This CDR3 spans 15 amino acids. The CDR3 DNA reads TGTGCCAGCAGCTTAAGACTAGGGAGCACAGATACGCAGTATTTT. Its protein is CASSLRLGSTDTQYF.

DNA for the CDR3: TGTGCCAGCAGCTTAGGAACGGGGGATGAAAAACTGTTTTTT. Protein sequence: CASSLGTGDEKLFF. V gene TRBV7-9 combines with J gene TRBJ1-4; D possibly corresponds to TRBD1 (5 bases). In germline, CDR1 is SEHNR, CDR2 FQNEAQ (reference sequence). CDR3 size: 14 residues. V was cut by 1 base and J by 6 bases, with 9 bases left in between.

The chain uses TRBV5-1 and TRBJ2-3; 9 bases map to TRBD2. The CDR3 is 19 residues long. Trimming took 7 bases from V and 0 from J; bases not matched to a gene: 18. CDR1 and CDR2 from the germline V gene are SGHRS and YFSETQ. As DNA, the CDR3 is TGCGCCAGCCACCCCTTGGGTAGCGGGGGCCGAACTAGCACAGATACGCAGTATTTT. Amino acid sequence: CASHPLGSGGRTSTDTQYF.

This sequence joins TRBV5-4 and TRBJ1-6; TRBD1 is a possible D gene (6 bases). The CDR3 runs 16 residues. Germline values: CDR1 SGHNT, CDR2 YYREEE (reference sequence). V was pared by 4 bases and J by 0 bases, with 11 bases between. Written as DNA, the CDR3 is TGTGCCAGCAGCCCCGGACAGAGCTCCTATAATTCACCCCTCCACTTT. It encodes CASSPGQSSYNSPLHF.

The chain carries TRBV12-5 and TRBJ2-1; the D is unclear. The ends were cut back, 0 bases at V and 7 bases at J, with 4 bases in the middle. This CDR3 has 12 residues. Germline CDR1 reads LGHNT; CDR2 reads FRNRAP. CDR3 loop: CASGLVVNEQFF. In nucleotides, the CDR3 is TGTGCTAGTGGTTTGGTTGTGAATGAGCAGTTCTTC.

V is TRBV21-1 and J is TRBJ2-1. TRBV21-1 is an annotated pseudogene. This CDR3 comprises 8 residues. CDR3: CASSIRFF. CDR3 DNA sequence: TGTGCCAGCAGTATACGGTTCTTC.

The CDR3 here is CASSLGGSAGELFF. As DNA, the CDR3 is TGTGCCAGCAGCTTAGGGGGGTCGGCCGGGGAGCTGTTTTTT. V usage is TRBV7-2 and J usage is TRBJ2-2; D assignment may be TRBD1 or TRBD2 (5 bases each). Trimming removed 1 base at V and 6 bases at J, with 9 bases between. Germline V gene sequence: CDR1 SGHTA, CDR2 FQGNSA. The CDR3 covers 14 residues.

The rearrangement uses TRBV21-1 and TRBJ2-2; the table's TRBD1 call for D was not verified on the DNA. TRBV21-1 is a listed pseudogene. This CDR3 has 16 amino acids. CDR3 sequence reads: CASSNRADSNTGELFF. The CDR3, as DNA: TGTGCCAGCAGCAACAGGGCCGATTCGAACACCGGGGAGCTGTTTTTT.

The chain employs TRBV28 and TRBJ1-1; unclear D gene. Looked up from germline, CDR1 is MDHEN and CDR2 is SYDVKM. The CDR3 is made up of 12 amino acids. Trimming removed 4 bases at V and 4 bases at J, with 7 bases between. CDR3 in amino acids: CASSYVPTEAFF. DNA for the CDR3: TGTGCCAGCAGTTATGTCCCCACTGAAGCTTTCTTT. The complete variable domain, with remaining parts taken from reference TRBV28 and TRBJ1-1, reads DVKVTQSSRYLVKRTGEKVFLECVQDMDHENMFWYRQDPGLGLRLIYFSYDVKMKEKGDIPEGYSVSREKKERFSLILESASTNQTSMYLCASSYVPTEAFFGQGTRLTVV.

The chain employs TRBV5-6 and TRBJ2-3, with D possibly TRBD1 on 5 matching bases. CDR3 length equals 14 residues. Per the germline V gene, CDR1 is SGHDT and CDR2 is YYEEEE. V lost 2 bases, J lost 5 bases, and 12 bases lay in between. CDR3 DNA: TGTGCCAGCAGCTTAGGGGTAGCAGTAGATACGCAGTATTTT. It specifies CASSLGVAVDTQYF.

This chain connects TRBV14 to TRBJ1-2, with a tentative D call TRBD1 (6 bases). V was cut by 4 bases and J by 3 bases, with 15 bases left in between. Germline V CDR1 and CDR2: SGHDN, FVKESK. The CDR3 totals 15 residues. The chain's CDR3 is CASSRGQSIYYGYTF. CDR3 DNA: TGTGCCAGCAGCCGAGGACAGTCAATTTACTATGGCTACACCTTC.

The CDR3 protein is CASSLAGTGSEQYV. In nucleotides, the CDR3 is TGCGCCAGCAGCTTGGCCGGGACAGGGTCCGAGCAGTACGTC. The J gene is TRBJ2-7, the V gene TRBV5-1, with 9 bases lining up with TRBD1. The CDR3 covers 14 residues. V was pared by 0 bases and J by 6 bases, with 4 bases of the junction left unmatched. The germline gives CDR1 SGHRS, CDR2 YFSETQ.

The chain has TRBV20-1 and TRBJ2-7; 7 bases match TRBD1. V was clipped by 5 bases and J by 6 bases; unmatched bases: 4. The CDR3 runs to 11 residues. CDR1 DFQATT and CDR2 SNEGSKA come from the germline V gene (reference sequence). The CDR3 loop is CSAPTGLEQYF. The CDR3 DNA reads as TGCAGTGCTCCGACAGGGCTCGAGCAGTACTTC.

The chain combines TRBV27 with TRBJ2-2, with TRBD2 as a possible D gene (7 bases). Germline values: CDR1 MNHEY, CDR2 SMNVEV (reference sequence). This CDR3 region has 16 residues. Trimming left V 3 bases short and J 3 bases short, with 14 bases between. The CDR3 sequence: CASSFGRGTHTGELFF. DNA for the CDR3: TGTGCCAGCAGTTTTGGGAGGGGGACCCACACCGGGGAGCTGTTTTTT.

This chain links TRBV27 with TRBJ2-1, with TRBD1 matching over 8 bases. V shed 6 bases and J 3 bases; nucleotides not matched to a gene: 4. The CDR3 contains 14 residues. Germline CDR1 is MNHEY and CDR2 is SMNVEV (reference sequence). The CDR3 is CASSRQGSYNEQFF. CDR3 sequence (DNA): TGTGCCAGCAGCCGACAGGGGAGCTACAATGAGCAGTTCTTC.

The rearrangement joins TRBV27 to TRBJ1-1; D may be TRBD1 (5 bases). Germline CDR1 and CDR2: MNHEY and SMNVEV (reference sequence). This CDR3 has 14 residues. Trimming cost V 6 bases and J 0 bases, with 11 bases left between them. CDR3 in DNA: TGTGCCAGCAGACTCCCAGGGATGAACACTGAAGCTTTCTTT. This translates into CASRLPGMNTEAFF.

The chain carries TRBV18 and TRBJ1-1; D is unresolved. Germline CDR1 KGHSH, CDR2 LQKENI. V lost 4 bases and J lost 0, with 9 bases in between. CDR3 length: 14 amino acids. CDR3 region: CASSRMGMNTEAFF. In DNA, the CDR3 is TGTGCCAGCTCACGAATGGGCATGAACACTGAAGCTTTCTTT.

The J gene is TRBJ2-3, the V gene TRBV9, with 8 nucleotides matching TRBD1. The CDR3 is 16 amino acids. Germline CDR1 and CDR2: SGDLS and YYNGEE. Trimming cost V 3 bases and J 1 base; bases outside gene matches: 7. The CDR3 coding sequence is TGTGCCAGCAGCGATGACAGGGGCTTGGGCACAGATACGCAGTATTTT. Protein: CASSDDRGLGTDTQYF.